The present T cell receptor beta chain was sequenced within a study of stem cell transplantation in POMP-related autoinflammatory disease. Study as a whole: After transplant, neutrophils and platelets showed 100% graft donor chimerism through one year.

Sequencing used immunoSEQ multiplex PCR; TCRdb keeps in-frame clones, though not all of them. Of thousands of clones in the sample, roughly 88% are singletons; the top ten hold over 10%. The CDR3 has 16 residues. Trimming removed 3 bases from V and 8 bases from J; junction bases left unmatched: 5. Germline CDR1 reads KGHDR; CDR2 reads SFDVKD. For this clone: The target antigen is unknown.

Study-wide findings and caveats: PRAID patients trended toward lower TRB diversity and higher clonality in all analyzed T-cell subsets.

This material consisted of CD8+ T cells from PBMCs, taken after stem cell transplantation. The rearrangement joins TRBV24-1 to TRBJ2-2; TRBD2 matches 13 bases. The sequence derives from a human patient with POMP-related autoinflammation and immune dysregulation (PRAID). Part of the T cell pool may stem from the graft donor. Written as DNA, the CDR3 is TGTGCCACCAGTGATCCGGGACTAGCGGGACCTGGGGAGCTGTTTTTT. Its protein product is CATSDPGLAGPGELFF.